This paragraph covers one TCR beta chain sequence. The data were taken from a study of blood T cell repertoires in COVID-19. TCRdb's table, derived via immunoSEQ multiplex PCR, lists solely in-frame clones and lacks some. The table lists approximately 320,000 clones, 90% of them singletons. Cohort 3 donors counted as recovered after two negative PCRs, clearance, or resolved symptoms. Germline lookup yields CDR1 MNHEY and CDR2 SVGEGT. The junction had 11 bases not matched to a gene; V was cut back by 7 bases and J by 6 bases. The CDR3 consists of 15 residues. The chain uses TRBV6-2 or TRBV6-3 and TRBJ2-7, with 11 bases that match TRBD1. Material: PBMCs or T cells enriched from blood (not recorded which). The clonotype comes from a man aged 60 to 75 who had recovered from COVID-19. The CDR3 region has the DNA TGTGCCAGCACTAACTCCGGGACAGGGGGTCTCGAGCAGTACTTC. Amino acid sequence: CASTNSGTGGLEQYF.